This paragraph covers one T cell receptor (beta chain) sequence. Method: immunoSEQ multiplex PCR; TCRdb's copy keeps in-frame clones and lacks some. This table holds about 160,000 clones, approximately 85% found once. The sample is drawn from a study of blood T cell repertoires in COVID-19. About the study: Samples taken during acute and convalescent COVID-19 were collected in the United States, Italy and Spain. Sample material is recorded as cDNA or gDNA derived from T cells, B-cell-depleted T cells, or PBMCs.

The CDR3 extends over 11 amino acids. V was shortened by 6 bases and J by 3 bases, with 6 bases between the two germline ends. Enrollment of patients from Seattle took place during active infection, with longitudinal follow-up. The sample taken for sequencing was peripheral blood. J is TRBJ2-7 and V is TRBV12-3 or TRBV12-4; D is ambiguous. This TCR was recovered from a woman in her forties or fifties with COVID-19, enrolled during active disease. DNA for the CDR3: TGTGCCAGCAGCGAGAACTACGAGCAGTACTTC. The encoded protein is CASSENYEQYF.